These T cell receptor beta chains were read from a single sample in a study of cytomegalovirus exposure and HLA in healthy donors. The data were produced by immunoSEQ multiplex PCR, yet TCRdb's version contains in-frame clones alone and is incomplete. The sample contains about 210,000 clones, 82% of which appear only once. Input material: PBMCs. The receptor set was obtained from a middle-aged man in good health and CMV-seropositive. CDR3s include the opening cysteine and the closing phenylalanine or tryptophan. The D gene is left open where the match is weak. Expanded clones get a size class; other rows say once, few or many, or leave the size out.

clone_size d_call j_call v_call cdr3_length cdr3_aa cdr3_nt
once NA TRBJ1-1 TRBV28 14 CASSNNRVNTEAFF TGTGCCAGCAGTAATAATCGGGTGAACACTGAAGCTTTCTTT
NA NA TRBJ2-7 TRBV9 14 CASSVGGGGYEQYF TGTGCCAGCAGCGTAGGTGGGGGAGGATACGAGCAGTACTTC
NA NA TRBJ2-7 TRBV6-1 15 CASSLAGQGSYEQYF TGTGCCAGCAGCTTAGCGGGACAGGGCTCCTACGAGCAGTACTTC
NA TRBD2 TRBJ2-4 TRBV11-2 15 CASRSGSGTKNIQYF TGTGCCAGCAGGAGCGGGAGTGGAACCAAAAACATTCAGTACTTC
NA NA TRBJ2-1 TRBV6-6 14 CASSRYGSYNEQFF TGTGCCAGCAGTCGCTATGGCTCCTACAATGAGCAGTTCTTC
once NA TRBJ2-7 TRBV9 15 CASSVGVGGSYEQYF TGTGCCAGCAGCGTAGGGGTAGGCGGGTCCTACGAGCAGTACTTC
few TRBD1 TRBJ1-2 TRBV9 13 CASSVMTGEGYTF TGTGCCAGCAGCGTTATGACAGGGGAAGGCTACACCTTC
NA NA TRBJ1-1 TRBV19 16 CASSIGLQGRDTEAFF TGTGCCAGTAGTATAGGACTTCAGGGGAGAGACACTGAAGCTTTCTTT
NA NA TRBJ1-2 TRBV5-4 16 CASSLVRPGKNYGYTF TGTGCCAGCAGCTTGGTGCGGCCGGGTAAGAACTATGGCTACACCTTC
NA TRBD1 TRBJ1-1 TRBV5-1 14 CASSLRGMNTEAFF TGCGCCAGCAGCCTCAGGGGGATGAACACTGAAGCTTTCTTT
once NA TRBJ1-1 TRBV27 15 CASSFLGTDNTEAFF TGTGCCAGCAGTTTCTTGGGGACTGATAACACTGAAGCTTTCTTT
NA TRBD1 TRBJ1-5 TRBV2 12 CASGDRVQPQHF TGTGCCAGCGGCGACAGGGTTCAGCCCCAGCATTTT
NA NA TRBJ1-1 TRBV28 14 CASSLLVGDTEAFF TGTGCCAGCAGTTTACTCGTAGGGGACACTGAAGCTTTCTTT
NA TRBD2 TRBJ2-7 TRBV5-6 13 CASSRGTSYEQYF TGTGCCAGCAGCAGAGGGACTAGCTACGAGCAGTACTTC
once NA TRBJ2-2 TRBV7-2 17 CASSSQGVGRLAGELFF TGTGCCAGCAGCTCCCAGGGGGTCGGGAGATTAGCCGGGGAGCTGTTTTTT
NA NA TRBJ1-4 TRBV9 15 CASSGEGATNEKLFF TGTGCCAGCAGCGGGGAGGGGGCAACTAATGAAAAACTGTTTTTT
NA NA TRBJ2-3 TRBV6-5 11 CASSQADTQYF TGTGCCAGCAGTCAGGCAGATACGCAGTATTTT
NA TRBD2 TRBJ2-6 TRBV27 13 CASRAGGANVLTF TGTGCCAGCAGAGCGGGGGGGGCCAACGTCCTGACTTTC
NA NA TRBJ2-5 TRBV11-2 12 CASRRFQETQYF TGTGCCAGCAGGCGGTTTCAAGAGACCCAGTACTTC
NA NA TRBJ2-5 TRBV19 13 CASSVDSEETQYF TGTGCCAGTAGTGTAGACTCCGAAGAGACCCAGTACTTC
once TRBD1 TRBJ1-5 TRBV6-1 15 CASSASTGVTQPQHF TGTGCCAGCAGTGCATCCACAGGGGTTACTCAGCCCCAGCATTTT
NA TRBD2 TRBJ2-2 TRBV7-6 15 CASSGRLAGGGELFF TGTGCCAGCAGCGGCAGACTAGCGGGAGGCGGGGAGCTGTTTTTT
NA NA TRBJ2-1 TRBV19 15 CASTLGPSSYNEQFF TGTGCCAGTACCCTTGGTCCTAGCTCCTACAATGAGCAGTTCTTC
NA TRBD1 TRBJ2-7 TRBV2 17 CASSEARRTGGAYEQYF TGTGCCAGCAGTGAAGCACGTAGAACAGGGGGAGCCTACGAGCAGTACTTC
few TRBD1 TRBJ1-1 TRBV6-5 14 CASSLDRGNTEAFF TGTGCCAGCAGCCTAGACAGGGGAAACACTGAAGCTTTCTTT
NA NA TRBJ1-1 TRBV7-3 15 CASSLTPYQVTEAFF TGTGCCAGCAGCTTAACGCCATACCAGGTCACTGAAGCTTTCTTT
NA TRBD1 TRBJ1-1 TRBV19 15 CASRTGDIMNTEAFF TGTGCCAGCCGGACAGGCGATATTATGAACACTGAAGCTTTCTTT
NA NA TRBJ2-1 TRBV30 15 CAWSVRWPGNNEQFF TGTGCCTGGAGTGTACGGTGGCCCGGGAACAATGAGCAGTTCTTC
NA NA TRBJ1-3 TRBV6-5 15 CASSLRGPSGNTIYF TGTGCCAGCAGTCTCAGGGGTCCCTCTGGAAACACCATATATTTT
NA TRBD2 TRBJ2-1 TRBV9 15 CASSVELAGRDEQFF TGTGCCAGCAGCGTAGAACTAGCGGGAAGGGATGAGCAGTTCTTC
NA TRBD2 TRBJ2-5 TRBV5-1 14 CASSGLAGEETQYF TGCGCCAGCAGCGGGCTAGCGGGAGAAGAGACCCAGTACTTC
NA TRBD2 TRBJ2-1 TRBV7-3 16 CASSLGGLAGYNEQFF TGTGCCAGCAGCTTAGGCGGACTAGCGGGGTACAATGAGCAGTTCTTC
NA NA TRBJ1-5 TRBV4-2 14 CASGPGKGNQPQHF TGTGCCAGCGGTCCAGGGAAGGGCAATCAGCCCCAGCATTTT
NA NA TRBJ1-1 TRBV4-1 13 CASSLHRNTEAFF TGCGCCAGCAGCCTCCACAGGAACACTGAAGCTTTCTTT
NA TRBD2 TRBJ2-3 TRBV9 16 CASSISTSGSTDTQYF TGTGCCAGCAGCATCTCGACTAGCGGGAGCACAGATACGCAGTATTTT
NA TRBD2 TRBJ2-3 TRBV11-3 14 CASQAGGSTDTQYF TGTGCCAGCCAAGCGGGAGGGAGCACAGATACGCAGTATTTT
few TRBD1 TRBJ2-5 TRBV2 12 CASYRGGETQYF TGTGCCAGTTACAGGGGTGGAGAGACCCAGTACTTC
NA TRBD2 TRBJ2-3 TRBV7-8 16 CASTGTAGFSTDTQYF TGTGCCAGCACGGGTACAGCGGGATTTAGCACAGATACGCAGTATTTT
NA NA TRBJ2-2 TRBV19 15 CASSESQVPTGELFF TGTGCCAGTAGTGAATCTCAGGTCCCTACCGGGGAGCTGTTTTTT
few NA TRBJ1-2 TRBV30 14 CAWRQGLANYGYTF TGTGCCTGGAGGCAGGGGCTAGCTAACTATGGCTACACCTTC
once NA TRBJ2-2 TRBV27 17 CASSLSLGRGWTGELFF TGTGCCAGCAGTTTATCGTTGGGAAGAGGGTGGACCGGGGAGCTGTTTTTT
NA TRBD2 TRBJ2-5 TRBV2 17 CASSVGGAGALQETQYF TGTGCCAGCAGCGTAGGAGGCGCGGGAGCCCTCCAAGAGACCCAGTACTTC
NA NA TRBJ1-2 TRBV19 14 CASSIEGGNYGYTF TGTGCCAGTAGTATAGAAGGCGGTAACTATGGCTACACCTTC
NA NA TRBJ1-1 TRBV1 17 CTSSQDGTGGLGTEAFF TGCACCAGCAGCCAAGATGGGACAGGGGGGCTCGGCACTGAAGCTTTCTTT
NA TRBD2 TRBJ2-7 TRBV27 15 CASSLYSGREYEQYF TGTGCCAGCAGTTTATATAGCGGGAGGGAATACGAGCAGTACTTC
NA NA TRBJ2-6 TRBV27 15 CASKDSFSGANVLTF TGTGCCAGCAAAGACAGTTTCTCTGGGGCCAACGTCCTGACTTTC
NA TRBD2 TRBJ2-1 TRBV9 17 CASSPRGEYGSYNEQFF TGTGCCAGCAGCCCACGGGGGGAATACGGGTCCTACAATGAGCAGTTCTTC
NA NA TRBJ1-1 TRBV6-5 15 CASSYVGPENTEAFF TGTGCCAGCAGTTACGTGGGCCCCGAGAACACTGAAGCTTTCTTT
NA TRBD1 TRBJ2-3 TRBV11-2 15 CASSLGQGVSDTQYF TGTGCCAGCAGCCTGGGACAGGGAGTATCAGATACGCAGTATTTT
NA TRBD2 TRBJ2-7 TRBV2 16 CASLPGLGPLSYEQYF TGTGCCAGCCTCCCGGGACTAGGGCCCCTCTCCTACGAGCAGTACTTC
NA NA TRBJ2-1 TRBV28 12 CASSRRGNEQFF TGTGCCAGCAGCCGGAGGGGCAATGAGCAGTTCTTC
NA NA TRBJ2-1 TRBV6-5 15 CASSYSTGRGSEQFF TGTGCCAGCAGTTACTCGACCGGGAGAGGAAGTGAGCAGTTCTTC
NA NA TRBJ2-7 TRBV5-5 17 CASSLDWYGVIFDEQYF TGTGCCAGCTCCCTAGATTGGTACGGGGTAATATTCGACGAGCAGTACTTC
NA NA TRBJ1-1 TRBV15 14 CATSSLDTNTEAFF TGTGCCACCAGCAGCCTGGACACGAACACTGAAGCTTTCTTT
NA TRBD1 TRBJ1-4 TRBV6-5 14 CASSYRGRVEKLFF TGTGCCAGCAGTTACAGGGGGCGAGTTGAAAAACTGTTTTTT
few TRBD1 TRBJ2-7 TRBV11-2 11 CASMNRGEQYF TGTGCCAGTATGAACAGGGGCGAGCAGTACTTC
NA TRBD2 TRBJ2-1 TRBV4-1 18 CASSHPTSRTSGSNEQFF TGCGCCAGCAGCCACCCAACCAGTCGGACTAGCGGGAGCAATGAGCAGTTCTTC
NA NA TRBJ1-2 TRBV7-9 11 CASRAVYGYTF TGTGCCAGCAGGGCCGTATATGGCTACACCTTC
NA TRBD1 TRBJ1-1 TRBV10-3 17 CAISLRGGQAMNTEAFF TGTGCCATCAGTCTCCGGGGCGGACAGGCAATGAACACTGAAGCTTTCTTT